This T cell receptor (beta chain) derives from a study of T cell changes during pregnancy in multiple sclerosis (dated by TCRdb to about 2019). Notes on the research overall: The study examined how the T cell repertoire changed over the course of pregnancy in women with multiple sclerosis.

The method behind the library was the immunoSEQ multiplex PCR assay. Imported from immuneACCESS, the table was reduced by TCRdb to in-frame sequences with V and J called. These copies leave out some clones; in studies compared against another copy, an unresolved V gene accounts for under half, and the cause of the remainder is not known. This sample holds about 57,000 clones; just over 90% were observed only once. The biggest ten clones account for 2% to 2.5% of the sample. According to the germline V gene (reference sequence), CDR1 reads LNHDA and CDR2 reads SQIVND. For this chain, trimming is 6 bases at the V end and 6 bases at the J end, and the number of junction bases without a gene match is 6. Inclusive of the bounding cysteine and phenylalanine, the CDR3 is 13 residues long. Of all the DNA, just the CDR3 is kept, 39 bases in frame from base 1. As concerns this clone: The target of this receptor is not known. It has no much larger one-base neighbor in the sample; base qualities were not kept.

This TCR derives from a female donor in good health, enrolled as a control in a pregnancy study. Recombination joined TRBV19 with TRBJ2-7; TRBD1 matches 9 bases in the middle. This specimen was peripheral blood, taken in the first trimester of pregnancy. The CDR3 sequence is CASSTTGGFEQYF. The DNA sequence reads TGTGCCAGTAGCACGACAGGGGGTTTCGAGCAGTACTTC.